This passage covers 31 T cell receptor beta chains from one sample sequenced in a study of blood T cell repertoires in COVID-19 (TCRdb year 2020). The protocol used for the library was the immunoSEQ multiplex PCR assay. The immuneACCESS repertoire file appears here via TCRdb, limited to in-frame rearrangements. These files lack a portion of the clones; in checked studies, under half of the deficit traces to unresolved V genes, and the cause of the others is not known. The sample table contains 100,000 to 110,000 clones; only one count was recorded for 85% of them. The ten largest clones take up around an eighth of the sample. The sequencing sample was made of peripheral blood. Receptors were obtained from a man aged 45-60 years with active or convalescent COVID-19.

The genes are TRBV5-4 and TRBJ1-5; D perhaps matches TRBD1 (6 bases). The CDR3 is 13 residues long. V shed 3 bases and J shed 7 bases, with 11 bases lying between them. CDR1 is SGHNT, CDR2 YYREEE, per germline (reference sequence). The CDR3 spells CASSYEGGQPQHF. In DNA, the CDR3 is TGTGCCAGCAGCTACGAAGGGGGACAGCCCCAGCATTTT.

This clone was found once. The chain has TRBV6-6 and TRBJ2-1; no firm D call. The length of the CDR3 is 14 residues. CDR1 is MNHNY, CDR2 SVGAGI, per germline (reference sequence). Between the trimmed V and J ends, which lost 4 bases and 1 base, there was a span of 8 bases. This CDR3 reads CASSLSQSYNEQFF. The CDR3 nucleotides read TGTGCCAGCAGTTTATCACAATCCTACAATGAGCAGTTCTTC.

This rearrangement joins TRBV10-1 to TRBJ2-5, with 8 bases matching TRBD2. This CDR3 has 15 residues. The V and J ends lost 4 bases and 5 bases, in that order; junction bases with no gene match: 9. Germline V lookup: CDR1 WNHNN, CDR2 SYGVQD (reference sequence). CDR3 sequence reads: CASSGKRETVETQYF. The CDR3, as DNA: TGCGCCAGCAGTGGGAAGCGGGAGACCGTCGAGACCCAGTACTTC.

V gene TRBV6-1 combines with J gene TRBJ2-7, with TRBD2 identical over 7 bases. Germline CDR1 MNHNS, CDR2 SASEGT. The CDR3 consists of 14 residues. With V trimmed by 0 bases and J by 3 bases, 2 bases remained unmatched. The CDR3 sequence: CASSEAGEGYEQYF. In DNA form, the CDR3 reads TGTGCCAGCAGTGAAGCAGGGGAGGGCTACGAGCAGTACTTC.

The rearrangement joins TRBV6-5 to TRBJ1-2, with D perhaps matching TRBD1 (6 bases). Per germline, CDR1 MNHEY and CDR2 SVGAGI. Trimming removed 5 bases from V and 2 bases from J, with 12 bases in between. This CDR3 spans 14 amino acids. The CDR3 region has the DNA TGTGCCAGCAGTACCCCCAGGGGAAACTATGGCTACACCTTC. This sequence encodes CASSTPRGNYGYTF.

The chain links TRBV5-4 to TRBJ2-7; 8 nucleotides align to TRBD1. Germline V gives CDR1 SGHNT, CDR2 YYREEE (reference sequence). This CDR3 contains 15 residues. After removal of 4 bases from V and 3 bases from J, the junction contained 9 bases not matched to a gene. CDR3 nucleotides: TGTGCCAGCAGCCGGACCGGGACAGGATACTACGAGCAGTACTTC. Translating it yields CASSRTGTGYYEQYF.

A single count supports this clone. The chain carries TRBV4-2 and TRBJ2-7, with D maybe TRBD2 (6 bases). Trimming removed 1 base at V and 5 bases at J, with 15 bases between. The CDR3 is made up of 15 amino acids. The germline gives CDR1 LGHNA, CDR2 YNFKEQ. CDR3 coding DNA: TGTGCCAGCAGCCAAGTGACTAGTAGTAACAACGAGCAGTACTTC. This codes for CASSQVTSSNNEQYF.

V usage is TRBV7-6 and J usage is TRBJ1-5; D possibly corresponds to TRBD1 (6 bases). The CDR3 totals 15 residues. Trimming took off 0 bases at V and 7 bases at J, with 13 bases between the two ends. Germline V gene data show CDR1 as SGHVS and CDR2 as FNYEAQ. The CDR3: CASSLAQGLLQPQHF. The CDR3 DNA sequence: TGTGCCAGCAGCTTAGCGCAGGGGCTCCTGCAGCCCCAGCATTTT.

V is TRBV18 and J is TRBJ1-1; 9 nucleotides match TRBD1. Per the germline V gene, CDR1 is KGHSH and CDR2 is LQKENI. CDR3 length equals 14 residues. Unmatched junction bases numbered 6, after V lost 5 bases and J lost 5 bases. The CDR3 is CASSKSGTGTEAFF. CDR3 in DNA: TGTGCCAGCTCAAAATCCGGGACAGGGACTGAAGCTTTCTTT.

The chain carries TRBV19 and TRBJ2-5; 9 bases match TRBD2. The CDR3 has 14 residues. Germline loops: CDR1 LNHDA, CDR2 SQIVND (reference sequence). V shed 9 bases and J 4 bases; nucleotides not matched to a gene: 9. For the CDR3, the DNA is TGTGCCAGCGCTAGCGGGACGGGGCGAGAGACCCAGTACTTC. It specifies CASASGTGRETQYF. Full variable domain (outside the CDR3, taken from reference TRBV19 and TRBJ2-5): DGGITQSPKYLFRKEGQNVTLSCEQNLNHDAMYWYRQDPGQGLRLIYYSQIVNDFQKGDIAEGYSVSREKKESFPLTVTSAQKNPTAFYLCASASGTGRETQYFGPGTRLLVL.

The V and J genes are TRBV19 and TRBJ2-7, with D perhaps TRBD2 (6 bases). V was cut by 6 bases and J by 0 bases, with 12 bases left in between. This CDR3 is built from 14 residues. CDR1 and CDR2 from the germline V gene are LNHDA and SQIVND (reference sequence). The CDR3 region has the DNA TGTGCCAGTAGGGAGGGACGGACCTCCTACGAGCAGTACTTC. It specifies CASREGRTSYEQYF.

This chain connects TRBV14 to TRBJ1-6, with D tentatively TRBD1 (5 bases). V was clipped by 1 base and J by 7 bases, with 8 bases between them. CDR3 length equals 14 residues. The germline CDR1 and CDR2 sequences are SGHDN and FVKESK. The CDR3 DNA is TGTGCCAGCAGCCAAGGGGGCGTGAATTCACCCCTCCACTTT. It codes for CASSQGGVNSPLHF.

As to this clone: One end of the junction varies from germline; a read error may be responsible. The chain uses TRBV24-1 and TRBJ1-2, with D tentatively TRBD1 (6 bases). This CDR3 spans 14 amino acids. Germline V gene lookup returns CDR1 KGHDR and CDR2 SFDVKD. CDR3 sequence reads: CATSPGHLNYGYTF. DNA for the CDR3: TGTGCCACCAGCCCGGGACATCTGAACTACGGCTACACCTTC.

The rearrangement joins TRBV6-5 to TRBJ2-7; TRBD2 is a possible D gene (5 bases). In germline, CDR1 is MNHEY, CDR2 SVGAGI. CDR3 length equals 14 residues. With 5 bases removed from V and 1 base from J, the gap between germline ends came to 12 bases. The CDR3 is CASSRPGVSYEQYF. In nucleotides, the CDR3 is TGTGCCAGCAGTCGGCCCGGGGTATCCTACGAGCAGTACTTC.

CDR3 bases: TGCGCCAGCAGCTTGGGACAGGGATTGTACGAGCAGTACTTC. This translates into CASSLGQGLYEQYF. The V call is TRBV5-1, the J call TRBJ2-7; 7 nucleotides match TRBD1. Germline CDR1 reads SGHRS; CDR2 reads YFSETQ. The CDR3 loop spans 14 amino acids. V lost 0 bases and J lost 4; bases outside the gene matches: 4.

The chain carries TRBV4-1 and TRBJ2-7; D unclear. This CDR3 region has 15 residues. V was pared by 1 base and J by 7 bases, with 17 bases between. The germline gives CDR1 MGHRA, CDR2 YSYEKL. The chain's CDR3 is CASSQVDPGRLEQYF. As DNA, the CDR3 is TGCGCCAGCAGCCAAGTTGACCCAGGCCGCTTGGAGCAGTACTTC.

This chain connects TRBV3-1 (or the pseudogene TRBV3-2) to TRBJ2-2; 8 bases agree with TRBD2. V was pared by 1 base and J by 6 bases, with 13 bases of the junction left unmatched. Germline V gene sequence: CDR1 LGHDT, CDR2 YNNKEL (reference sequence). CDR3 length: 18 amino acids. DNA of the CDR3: TGTGCCAGCAGCCAAGCGGGGATAACGGGAGGGCCCGCCGGGGAGCTGTTTTTT. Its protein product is CASSQAGITGGPAGELFF.

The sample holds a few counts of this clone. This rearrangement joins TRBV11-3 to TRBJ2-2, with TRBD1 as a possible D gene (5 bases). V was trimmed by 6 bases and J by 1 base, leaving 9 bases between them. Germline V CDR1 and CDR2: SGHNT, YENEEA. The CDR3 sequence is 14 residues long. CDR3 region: CASRPQGNTGELFF. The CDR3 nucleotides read TGTGCCAGCAGACCTCAGGGGAACACCGGGGAGCTGTTTTTT.

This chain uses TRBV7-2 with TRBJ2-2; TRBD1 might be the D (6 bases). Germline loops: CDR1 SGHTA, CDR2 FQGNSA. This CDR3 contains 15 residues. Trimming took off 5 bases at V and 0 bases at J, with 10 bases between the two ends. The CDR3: CASSRQGPNTGELFF. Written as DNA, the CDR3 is TGTGCCAGCAGCCGGCAGGGGCCGAACACCGGGGAGCTGTTTTTT. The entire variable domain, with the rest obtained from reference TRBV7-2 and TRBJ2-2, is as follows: GAGVSQSPSNKVTEKGKDVELRCDPISGHTALYWYRQSLGQGLEFLIYFQGNSAPDKSGLPSDRFSAERTGGSVSTLTIQRTQQEDSAVYLCASSRQGPNTGELFFGEGSRLTVL.

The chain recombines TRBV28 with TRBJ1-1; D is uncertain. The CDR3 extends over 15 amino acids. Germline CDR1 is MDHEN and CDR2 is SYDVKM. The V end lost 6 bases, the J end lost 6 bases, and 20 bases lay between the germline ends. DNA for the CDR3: TGTGCCAGCAGACCCCCTGGTTTGGCCGAACCTGAAGCTTTCTTT. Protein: CASRPPGLAEPEAFF.

CDR3 sequence (DNA): TGTGCCAGCAGCCAGGGGAGAGATCAGCCCCAGCATTTT. It specifies CASSQGRDQPQHF. The chain has TRBV6-5 and TRBJ1-5; weak D call: TRBD1 (6 bases). This CDR3 is 13 amino acids long. The germline V gene encodes CDR1 MNHEY and CDR2 SVGAGI. V was clipped by 6 bases and J by 5 bases, with 11 bases between them.

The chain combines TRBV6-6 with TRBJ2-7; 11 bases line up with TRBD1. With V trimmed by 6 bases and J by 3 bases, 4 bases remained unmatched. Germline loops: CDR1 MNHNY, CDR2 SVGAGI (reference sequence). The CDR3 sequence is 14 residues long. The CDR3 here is CASRSGTGGYEQYF. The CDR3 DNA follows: TGTGCCAGCAGAAGCGGGACAGGGGGCTACGAGCAGTACTTC.

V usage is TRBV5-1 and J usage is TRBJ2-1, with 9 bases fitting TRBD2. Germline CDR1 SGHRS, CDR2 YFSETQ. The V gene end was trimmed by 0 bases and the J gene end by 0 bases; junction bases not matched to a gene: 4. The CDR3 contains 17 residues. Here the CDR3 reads CASSLGLAATSYNEQFF. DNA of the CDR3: TGCGCCAGCAGCTTGGGACTAGCGGCAACCTCCTACAATGAGCAGTTCTTC.

The CDR3 bases are TGTGCCAGCGGGACAGAAGATTTAAACACTGAAGCTTTCTTT. As protein: CASGTEDLNTEAFF. V usage is TRBV24-1 and J usage is TRBJ1-1, with TRBD1 matching 7 bases. There are 14 residues in the CDR3. With V trimmed by 11 bases and J by 2 bases, 10 bases remained unmatched. Per the germline V gene, CDR1 is KGHDR and CDR2 is SFDVKD.

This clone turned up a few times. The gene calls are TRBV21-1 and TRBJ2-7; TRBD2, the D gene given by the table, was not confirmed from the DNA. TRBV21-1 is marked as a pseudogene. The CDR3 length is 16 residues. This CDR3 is CASSKGGLAGAYEQYF. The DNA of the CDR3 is TGTGCCAGCAGCAAAGGGGGGCTAGCGGGAGCCTACGAGCAGTACTTC.

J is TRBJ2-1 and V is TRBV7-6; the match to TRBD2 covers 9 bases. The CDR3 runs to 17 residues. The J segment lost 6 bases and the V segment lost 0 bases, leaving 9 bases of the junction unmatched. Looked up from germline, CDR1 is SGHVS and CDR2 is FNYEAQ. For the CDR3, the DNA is TGTGCCAGCAGCTTAGCGCGTGCGGGAGGGCCTTTCAATGAGCAGTTCTTC. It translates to CASSLARAGGPFNEQFF.

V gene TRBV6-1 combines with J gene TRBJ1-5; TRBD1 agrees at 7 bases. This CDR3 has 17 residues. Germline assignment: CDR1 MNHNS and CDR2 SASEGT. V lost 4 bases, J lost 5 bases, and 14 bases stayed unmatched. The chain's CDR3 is CASSGSLRQGRDQPQHF. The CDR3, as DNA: TGTGCCAGCAGTGGCTCGCTCCGACAGGGAAGAGATCAGCCCCAGCATTTT.

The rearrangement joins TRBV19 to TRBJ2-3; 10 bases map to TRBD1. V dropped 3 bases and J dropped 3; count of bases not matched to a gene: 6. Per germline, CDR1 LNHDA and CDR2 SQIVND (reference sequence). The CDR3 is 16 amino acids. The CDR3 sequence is CASSIQGQGSTDTQYF. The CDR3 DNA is TGTGCCAGTAGTATTCAGGGACAGGGGTCGACAGATACGCAGTATTTT.

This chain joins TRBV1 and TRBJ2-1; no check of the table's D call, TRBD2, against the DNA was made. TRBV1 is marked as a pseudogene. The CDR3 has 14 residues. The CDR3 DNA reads TGCACCAGCAGCCACGGGGGCTCCTACAATGAGCAGTTCTTC. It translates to CTSSHGGSYNEQFF.

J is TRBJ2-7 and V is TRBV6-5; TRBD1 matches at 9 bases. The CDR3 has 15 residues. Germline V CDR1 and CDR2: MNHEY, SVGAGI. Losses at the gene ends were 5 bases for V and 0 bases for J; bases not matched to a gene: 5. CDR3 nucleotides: TGTGCCAGCAGTAGACAGGGGGGGGGCTCCTACGAGCAGTACTTC. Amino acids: CASSRQGGGSYEQYF.

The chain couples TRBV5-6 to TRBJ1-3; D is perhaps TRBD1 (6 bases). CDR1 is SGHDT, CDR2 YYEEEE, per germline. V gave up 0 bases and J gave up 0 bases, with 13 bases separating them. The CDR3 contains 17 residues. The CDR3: CASSLVRDTISGNTIYF. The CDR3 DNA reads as TGTGCCAGCAGCTTGGTTCGGGACACCATCTCTGGAAACACCATATATTTT.